This T cell receptor (beta chain) was observed in a study of CD8 T cells in ankylosing spondylitis. The V end lost 1 base, the J end lost 4 bases, and 9 bases lay between the germline ends. The germline V gene encodes CDR1 SGDLS and CDR2 YYNGEE. This CDR3 is built from 15 residues. The table lists this clonotype with many counts. One entry per CDR3 protein, called by TCRdb with MiXCR from the 5' RACE reads. The sample lists several thousand distinct CDR3 sequences, around 2.3% occurring once. The material sequenced was blood, either unsorted or a sorted T cell fraction (not recorded which). This chain joins TRBV9 and TRBJ2-6; D is possibly TRBD1 or TRBD2 (5 bases each). The sequence was obtained from a male donor with ankylosing spondylitis or in good health (not recorded which). For the CDR3, the DNA is TGTGCCAGCAGCGTAACCGGGGCAGGGGCCAACGTCCTGACTTTC. It yields the protein CASSVTGAGANVLTF.